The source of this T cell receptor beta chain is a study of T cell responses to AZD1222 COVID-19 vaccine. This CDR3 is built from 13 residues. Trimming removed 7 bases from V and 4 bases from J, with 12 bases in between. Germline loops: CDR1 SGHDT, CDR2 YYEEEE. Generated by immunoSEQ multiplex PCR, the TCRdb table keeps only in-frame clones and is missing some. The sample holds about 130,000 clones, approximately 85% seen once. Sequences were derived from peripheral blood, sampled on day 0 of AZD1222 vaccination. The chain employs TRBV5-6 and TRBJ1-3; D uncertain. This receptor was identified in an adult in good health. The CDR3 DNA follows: TGTGCCAGCGCCCTTGGCGGAGGAAACACCATATATTTT. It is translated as CASALGGGNTIYF.